This T cell receptor (beta chain) appears in the sequencing data of a study of cytomegalovirus exposure and HLA in healthy donors. About the study: Out of about 190 million T cells, an earlier analysis found 117 million unique TCR beta sequences in total. Whole-study results and caveats: Associated with HLA alleles at 0.05 false discovery rate in a later analysis were some 16,000 TCR beta sequences. More than 150 TCR beta chains were listed as cytomegalovirus-associated.

As regards this clone: Its cognate antigen is unknown.

The PCR had 60 Vbeta and 13 Jbeta primers. Sequenced by immunoSEQ multiplex PCR; TCRdb stores in-frame clones only, minus some. The sample has about 200,000 clones; around 83% are singletons. The V gene lost 3 bases and the J gene lost 0 bases, with 10 bases spanning the gap. The length of the CDR3 is 15 residues. CDR1 and CDR2 from the germline V gene are SEHNR and FQNEAQ (reference sequence). The material sequenced was PBMCs. The sequence was collected from a woman between 18 and 30 years old in good health and CMV-seronegative. The genes are TRBV7-9 and TRBJ2-3; weak D call: TRBD2 (6 bases). CDR3 amino acids: CASSFSGLSTDTQYF. CDR3 nucleotide sequence: TGTGCCAGCAGCTTTAGCGGACTAAGCACAGATACGCAGTATTTT.